The 24 T cell receptor beta chains reported below all come from one sample, sequenced in a study of cytotoxic CD8 clonotypes in ibrutinib-treated CLL. TCRdb's copy holds only in-frame clones and misses some; the assay was immunoSEQ multiplex PCR. The sample records hundreds of thousands of clones, around 70% being singletons. Sequencing used PBMCs, obtained after 24 months of ibrutinib treatment. These receptors all stem from a human donor with chronic lymphocytic leukemia.

The chain couples TRBV16 to TRBJ2-5, with D maybe TRBD1 (5 bases). The germline V gene encodes CDR1 KGHSY and CDR2 FQNENV. The CDR3 has 13 residues. Trimming left V 3 bases short and J 3 bases short, with 8 bases between. CDR3 DNA: TGTGCCAGCAGCCAGTTAGGGGAAGAGACCCAGTACTTC. Encoded protein: CASSQLGEETQYF. The variable domain in full, with the rest retrieved from reference TRBV16 and TRBJ2-5, is GEEVAQTPKHLVRGEGQKAKLYCAPIKGHSYVFWYQQVLKNEFKFLISFQNENVFDETGMPKERFSAKCLPNSPCSLEIQATKLEDSAVYFCASSQLGEETQYFGPGTRLLVL.

The genes are TRBV30 and TRBJ1-4, with TRBD1 matching over 10 bases. The CDR3 has 15 residues. CDR1 is GTSNPN and CDR2 is SVGIG in the germline V gene (reference sequence). With 5 bases clipped from V and 7 bases from J, the junction kept 10 bases outside the gene matches. The CDR3 DNA follows: TGTGCCTGGGCTAATAGACAGGGGGCGGGTGAAAAACTGTTTTTT. Translated: CAWANRQGAGEKLFF.

The chain uses TRBV27 and TRBJ2-7; tentative D call: TRBD1 (6 bases). V dropped 0 bases and J dropped 6 bases, with 18 bases sitting between them. In germline, CDR1 is MNHEY, CDR2 SMNVEV (reference sequence). The CDR3 contains 16 residues. The CDR3: CASSLSYRQGSGEQYF. Here the CDR3 DNA reads TGTGCCAGCAGTTTATCTTACCGGCAGGGGAGCGGCGAGCAGTACTTC.

CDR3 residues: CASRWDYEQYF. DNA for the CDR3: TGTGCCAGCAGATGGGACTACGAGCAGTACTTC. J is TRBJ2-7 and V is TRBV28; no clear D gene. Per germline, CDR1 MDHEN and CDR2 SYDVKM. Trimming took off 6 bases at V and 3 bases at J, with 6 bases between the two ends. The CDR3 consists of 11 residues.

The chain links TRBV29-1 to TRBJ2-7; 14 bases align to TRBD2. CDR3 length: 16 amino acids. The V gene end was trimmed by 4 bases and the J gene end by 0 bases; junction bases not matched to a gene: 5. CDR1 is SQVTM, CDR2 ANQGSEA, per germline. Here the CDR3 reads CSVAGTSGSGSYEQYF. In DNA form, the CDR3 reads TGCAGCGTTGCTGGGACTAGCGGGAGCGGCTCCTACGAGCAGTACTTC.

This CDR3 reads CASSPTSGIEDEQFF. The CDR3 nucleotides read TGTGCCAGCAGCCCGACTAGCGGGATTGAAGATGAGCAGTTCTTC. V usage is TRBV4-2 and J usage is TRBJ2-1; TRBD2 matches at 11 bases. Germline CDR1 LGHNA, CDR2 YNFKEQ. J lost 8 bases, V lost 4 bases, and 7 bases had no gene match. CDR3 length: 15 amino acids.

The chain employs TRBV28 and TRBJ2-3; 7 bases align to TRBD2. V dropped 6 bases and J dropped 6; count of bases not matched to a gene: 12. Germline CDR1 reads MDHEN; CDR2 reads SYDVKM. The CDR3 is 15 residues long. CDR3 region: CASRSGTVGMDTQYF. CDR3 DNA sequence: TGTGCCAGCAGGAGCGGGACGGTGGGAATGGATACGCAGTATTTT. Variable domain in full (rest from reference TRBV28 and TRBJ2-3): DVKVTQSSRYLVKRTGEKVFLECVQDMDHENMFWYRQDPGLGLRLIYFSYDVKMKEKGDIPEGYSVSREKKERFSLILESASTNQTSMYLCASRSGTVGMDTQYFGPGTRLTVL.

V and J are TRBV19 and TRBJ2-5; D may correspond to TRBD1 or TRBD2 (5 bases each). The CDR3 spans 13 residues. Trimming removed 4 bases from V and 1 base from J, with 7 bases in between. Germline loops: CDR1 LNHDA, CDR2 SQIVND (reference sequence). This CDR3 is CASSRGSQETQYF. CDR3 DNA sequence: TGTGCCAGTAGTAGGGGGAGCCAAGAGACCCAGTACTTC.

The rearrangement uses TRBV30 and TRBJ2-5, with TRBD2 identical over 8 bases. The germline CDR1 and CDR2 sequences are GTSNPN and SVGIG (reference sequence). The CDR3 contains 15 residues. Losses at the gene ends were 2 bases for V and 7 bases for J; bases not matched to a gene: 12. As DNA, the CDR3 is TGTGCCTGGAGTCCTGCGACAGGCCGGGGGGGGACCCAGTACTTC. The encoded protein is CAWSPATGRGGTQYF.

The chain joins TRBV7-6 to TRBJ2-2; D is possibly TRBD1 or TRBD2 (6 bases each). Per germline, CDR1 SGHVS and CDR2 FNYEAQ. Deletions cut 7 bases from V and 7 bases from J, with 13 bases between. The CDR3 is made up of 13 amino acids. Here the CDR3 DNA reads TGTGCCAGCATCCAAGGGGGAGGCGGGGAGCTGTTTTTT. The encoded protein is CASIQGGGGELFF.

V usage is TRBV11-3 and J usage is TRBJ2-3; 10 bases agree with TRBD1. The trim removed 4 bases at V and 5 bases at J, leaving 15 bases unmatched. The CDR3 covers 18 residues. In germline, CDR1 is SGHNT, CDR2 YENEEA. CDR3 protein: CASSSGPFGTGEQDTQYF. In nucleotides, the CDR3 is TGTGCCAGCAGCTCAGGTCCCTTCGGGACAGGGGAACAAGATACGCAGTATTTT.

V and J are TRBV4-3 and TRBJ2-5; D not certain. V was shortened by 1 base and J by 5 bases, with 5 bases between the two germline ends. This CDR3 comprises 12 residues. The germline gives CDR1 LGHNA, CDR2 YSLEER. CDR3 coding DNA: TGCGCCAGCAGCCAAGGGCCCGAGACCCAGTACTTC. Encoded protein: CASSQGPETQYF.

This clone appeared many times. This chain uses TRBV28 with TRBJ1-2; D gene unclear. The CDR3 contains 14 residues. Germline values: CDR1 MDHEN, CDR2 SYDVKM. The V end lost 5 bases, the J end lost 7 bases, and 17 bases lay between the germline ends. CDR3 in DNA: TGTGCCAGCAGTCCCCCTTTCCGTCGTAGTGGCTACACCTTC. Protein product: CASSPPFRRSGYTF.

A word on this clone: Other DNA sequences of this sample code for an identical CDR3. This CDR3 is CASSLGTAYEQYF. The CDR3 bases are TGTGCCAGCAGCTTAGGGACAGCCTACGAGCAGTACTTC. This chain links TRBV7-3 with TRBJ2-7, with 7 nucleotides matching TRBD1. The V and J ends lost 2 bases and 2 bases, in that order; junction bases with no gene match: 0. Germline assignment: CDR1 SGHTA and CDR2 FQGTGA. The CDR3 has 13 amino acids.

The chain links TRBV27 to TRBJ1-5; D is ambiguous. The V gene lost 7 bases and the J gene lost 2 bases, with 6 bases spanning the gap. The CDR3 sequence is 12 residues long. The germline CDR1 and CDR2 sequences are MNHEY and SMNVEV (reference sequence). The CDR3 DNA follows: TGTGCCAGCAAGGCGGGCAATCAGCCCCAGCATTTT. Protein product: CASKAGNQPQHF.

The chain employs TRBV7-2 and TRBJ2-2, with D unresolved. The V end was cut by 3 bases, the J end by 9 bases, with 8 bases between. Germline V lookup: CDR1 SGHTA, CDR2 FQGNSA. The CDR3 covers 12 residues. The CDR3 region is CASSFYDRELFF. The DNA for the CDR3 is TGTGCCAGCAGCTTTTACGATCGGGAGCTGTTTTTT. Full variable domain (missing parts from reference TRBV7-2 and TRBJ2-2): GAGVSQSPSNKVTEKGKDVELRCDPISGHTALYWYRQSLGQGLEFLIYFQGNSAPDKSGLPSDRFSAERTGGSVSTLTIQRTQQEDSAVYLCASSFYDRELFFGEGSRLTVL.

A remark on this clone: The same CDR3 arises from other DNA sequences in this sample as well. The V gene is TRBV27, the J gene TRBJ1-1, with 11 bases fitting TRBD1. Trimming cost V 3 bases and J 3 bases; bases outside gene matches: 0. This CDR3 spans 14 amino acids. CDR1 MNHEY and CDR2 SMNVEV come from the germline V gene (reference sequence). CDR3 sequence: CASSLGQGDTEAFF. CDR3 nucleotides: TGTGCCAGCAGTTTGGGACAGGGGGACACTGAAGCTTTCTTT.

This rearrangement joins TRBV28 to TRBJ2-7, with 7 bases identical to TRBD2. Germline CDR1 MDHEN, CDR2 SYDVKM. V shed 7 bases and J 5 bases; nucleotides not matched to a gene: 2. CDR3 length equals 11 residues. CDR3 in amino acids: CASTGRDEQYF. The CDR3 coding sequence is TGTGCCAGCACTGGGAGGGACGAGCAGTACTTC.

The chain carries TRBV7-9 and TRBJ1-2; maybe TRBD1 (5 bases). The ends were cut back, 5 bases at V and 5 bases at J, with 12 bases in the middle. The CDR3 loop spans 13 amino acids. The germline V gene encodes CDR1 SEHNR and CDR2 FQNEAQ (reference sequence). CDR3 region: CASSPQGGYGYTF. The CDR3 nucleotides are TGTGCCAGCAGCCCGCAGGGTGGGTATGGCTACACCTTC.

This clone came up once. V gene TRBV27 combines with J gene TRBJ1-1; D unclear. CDR1 is MNHEY, CDR2 SMNVEV, per germline (reference sequence). The CDR3 sequence is 14 residues long. V gave up 2 bases and J gave up 2 bases, with 9 bases separating them. As DNA, the CDR3 is TGTGCCAGCAGTTTAGAGGGATTTAACACTGAAGCTTTCTTT. It codes for CASSLEGFNTEAFF.

The chain is built from TRBV28 and TRBJ2-7, with a tentative D call TRBD2 (5 bases). Deletions cut 3 bases from V and 2 bases from J, with 17 bases between. CDR1 and CDR2 from the germline V gene are MDHEN and SYDVKM. The CDR3 spans 16 residues. CDR3 region: CASSFMSGMGPYEQYF. Here the CDR3 DNA reads TGTGCCAGCAGTTTTATGAGCGGTATGGGCCCCTACGAGCAGTACTTC.

This chain links TRBV19 with TRBJ2-1; TRBD2 might be the D (6 bases). Germline V lookup: CDR1 LNHDA, CDR2 SQIVND (reference sequence). V gave up 6 bases and J gave up 0 bases, with 12 bases separating them. This CDR3 is 15 amino acids long. CDR3 amino acids: CASRSSDNSYNEQFF. For the CDR3, the DNA is TGTGCCAGTAGGTCTAGCGACAACTCCTACAATGAGCAGTTCTTC.

CDR3 region: CATIASDRVQETQYF. The CDR3 coding sequence is TGTGCCACAATTGCATCGGACAGGGTACAAGAGACCCAGTACTTC. The chain recombines TRBV30 with TRBJ2-5, with 8 bases identical to TRBD1. The CDR3 loop spans 15 amino acids. The junction had 13 bases not matched to a gene; V was cut back by 8 bases and J by 2 bases. Germline values: CDR1 GTSNPN, CDR2 SVGIG (reference sequence).

This clone turned up a few times. The V call is TRBV4-2, the J call TRBJ2-7; D gene unclear. The CDR3 runs 17 residues. Looked up from germline, CDR1 is LGHNA and CDR2 is YNFKEQ. The V gene lost 0 bases and the J gene lost 4 bases, with 19 bases spanning the gap. The CDR3 loop is CASSQDLWASASYEQYF. The CDR3 coding sequence is TGTGCCAGCAGCCAAGATCTTTGGGCCTCAGCCTCTTACGAGCAGTACTTC.